These T cell receptor beta chains were read from a single sample in a study of T cells expressing NK-cell markers. TCRdb processed the 5' RACE reads again and assigns one entry to each CDR3 protein, with no DNA. Here the sample table reports a few hundred thousand distinct CDR3 sequences. Material for sequencing was blood T cells: a sorted CD56 or NKG2C T cell subset, CD4+ or CD8+ T cells, or bulk PBMC T cells (not recorded which). These receptors came from a man between 18 and 69 years old in good health. The CDR3 runs from the conserved cysteine through the conserved F or W. Fields, in order: CDR3 protein, J gene, CDR3 length, V gene.

CDR3aa: CATSEPGQGLGETQYF
j_gene: TRBJ2-5
len: 16
v_gene: TRBV24-1

CDR3aa: CASSLGIADTQYF
j_gene: TRBJ2-3
len: 13
v_gene: TRBV7-3

CDR3aa: CASSLGPWANQPQHF
j_gene: TRBJ1-5
len: 15
v_gene: TRBV7-2

CDR3aa: CASSEPAPRELFF
j_gene: TRBJ2-2
len: 13
v_gene: TRBV28

CDR3aa: CASSSTIRTGEEAFF
j_gene: TRBJ1-1
len: 15
v_gene: TRBV12-3/TRBV12-4

CDR3aa: CASSGLAGGTSDEQFF
j_gene: TRBJ2-1
len: 16
v_gene: TRBV6-1

CDR3aa: CASAGLAGGPGELFF
j_gene: TRBJ2-2
len: 15
v_gene: TRBV5-1

CDR3aa: CASHVGGGNSPLHF
j_gene: TRBJ1-6
len: 14
v_gene: TRBV5-1

CDR3aa: CASSLMASGITDTQYF
j_gene: TRBJ2-3
len: 16
v_gene: TRBV7-3

CDR3aa: CASSLGKLAGGYQETQYF
j_gene: TRBJ2-5
len: 18
v_gene: TRBV11-2

CDR3aa: CASSPNRGLIYGYTF
j_gene: TRBJ1-2
len: 15
v_gene: TRBV7-2

CDR3aa: CASSLLGFAEKLFF
j_gene: TRBJ1-4
len: 14
v_gene: TRBV12-3/TRBV12-4

CDR3aa: CASSKRRDREYNEQFF
j_gene: TRBJ2-1
len: 16
v_gene: TRBV12-3/TRBV12-4

CDR3aa: CASSQMVMFDTQYF
j_gene: TRBJ2-3
len: 14
v_gene: TRBV14

CDR3aa: CASSVWTSGGVTDTQYF
j_gene: TRBJ2-3
len: 17
v_gene: TRBV25-1

CDR3aa: CASKGLRYNEQFF
j_gene: TRBJ2-1
len: 13
v_gene: TRBV4-1

CDR3aa: CATAISTDTQYF
j_gene: TRBJ2-3
len: 12
v_gene: TRBV24-1

CDR3aa: CASSTGTGGDTDTQYF
j_gene: TRBJ2-3
len: 16
v_gene: TRBV28